This record concerns one T cell receptor beta chain sequence. Antigen specificity is unknown. The data originate from a study of beta chain features in type 1 diabetes. The study's findings and limits: Significant though moderate, a shortening of TCRB CDR3s appeared in all four CD4+ subsets of Type 1 diabetes patients. Shorter templates might be favored by PCR, and equally so in patients and in controls.

Isolated RNA was reverse transcribed in full, so expressed TCRB transcripts were sequenced. Sequencing was performed with immunoSEQ multiplex PCR; in TCRdb, only in-frame clones are kept and a portion is missing. Here the sample spans about 260,000 clones, 68% being singletons. Trimming shortened V by 3 bases and J by 4 bases, and 15 bases separated the two germline ends. The CDR3 is 15 amino acids. Germline values: CDR1 ENHRY, CDR2 SYGVKD. V and J are TRBV10-3 and TRBJ2-5; D is uncertain. The sequenced sample consisted of naive CD4+ T cells from blood. The origin of this receptor is a man aged 30-40 years in good health. For the CDR3, the DNA is TGTGCCATCAGTGAAAACTACAATCCAGCAGAGACCCAGTACTTC. This translates into CAISENYNPAETQYF.